The sequence of this TCR beta chain was determined in a study of blood T cell repertoires in COVID-19. Study-wide background: Recovered Cohort 3 donors showed two negative PCRs, clearance, or symptom resolution.

Each participant's cohort was designated according to participant-reported clinical history. The ends were cut back, 9 bases at V and 8 bases at J, with 11 bases in the middle. The CDR3 spans 11 residues. In germline, CDR1 is MDHEN, CDR2 SYDVKM. Clones were sequenced by immunoSEQ multiplex PCR, and TCRdb holds only the in-frame ones, with some missing. This sample has more than 300,000 clones, with more than 75% found just once. The sample was PBMCs or T cells enriched from blood (not recorded which). The V gene is TRBV28, the J gene TRBJ2-1, with D possibly TRBD2 on 5 matching bases. The origin of this receptor is a man aged 35 to 55 in a cohort exposed to, infected with or recovered from COVID-19 (not recorded which). In DNA form, the CDR3 reads TGTGCCAGTACGACGGGGTATGAGCAGTTCTTC. Its protein product is CASTTGYEQFF.